This T cell receptor beta chain is from a study of early T cells in non-severe SARS-CoV-2 infection. Study-wide context: Chains from this unsorted whole-blood bulk RNA could not be paired.

MiXCR was run by TCRdb on the 5' RACE reads, yielding one entry per CDR3 protein. Seen here are 87,000 or so distinct CDR3 sequences, 12% to 15% observed once, and the top ten hold under 8%. The V gene's germline CDR1 is SNHLY and CDR2 FYNNEI. Deletions cut 7 bases from V and 8 bases from J, with 24 bases between. This CDR3 is 16 amino acids long. The clonotype originates from an adult who was a healthcare worker with PCR-confirmed SARS-CoV-2 infection or an uninfected control (not recorded which). The sequencing sample was made of whole blood. This chain uses TRBV2 with TRBJ2-1; tentatively, D is TRBD2 (6 bases). The CDR3 is CASTRDRTKGTDEQFF. In DNA, the CDR3 is TGTGCCAGCACCCGAGACCGGACTAAAGGTACGGATGAGCAGTTCTTC.